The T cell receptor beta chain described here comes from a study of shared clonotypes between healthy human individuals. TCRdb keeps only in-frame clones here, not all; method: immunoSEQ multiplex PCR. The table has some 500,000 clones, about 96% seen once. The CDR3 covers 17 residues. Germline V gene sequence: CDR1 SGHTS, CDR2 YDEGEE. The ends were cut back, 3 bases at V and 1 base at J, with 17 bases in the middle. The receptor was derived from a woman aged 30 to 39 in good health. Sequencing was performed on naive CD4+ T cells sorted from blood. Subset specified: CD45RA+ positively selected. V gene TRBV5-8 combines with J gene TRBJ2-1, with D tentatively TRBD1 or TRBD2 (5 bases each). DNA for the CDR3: TGTGCCAGCAGCTCGGGGCTACCTAGTGGGTCCTACAATGAGCAGTTCTTC. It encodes CASSSGLPSGSYNEQFF. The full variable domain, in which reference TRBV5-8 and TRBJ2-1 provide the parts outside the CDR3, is EAGVTQSPTHLIKTRGQQATLRCSPISGHTSVYWYQQALGLGLQFLLWYDEGEERNRGNFPPRFSGRQFPNYSSELNVNALELEDSALYLCASSSGLPSGSYNEQFFGPGTRLTVL.